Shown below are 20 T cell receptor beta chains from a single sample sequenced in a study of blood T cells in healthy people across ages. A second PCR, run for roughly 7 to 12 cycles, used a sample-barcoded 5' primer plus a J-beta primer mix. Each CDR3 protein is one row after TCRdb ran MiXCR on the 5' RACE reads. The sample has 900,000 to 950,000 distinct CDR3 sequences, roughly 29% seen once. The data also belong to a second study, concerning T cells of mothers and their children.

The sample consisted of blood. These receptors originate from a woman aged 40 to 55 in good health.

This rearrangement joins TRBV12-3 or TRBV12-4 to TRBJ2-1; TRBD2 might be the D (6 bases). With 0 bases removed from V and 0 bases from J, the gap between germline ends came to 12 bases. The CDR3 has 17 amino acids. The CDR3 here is CASSLARAGSSYNEQFF. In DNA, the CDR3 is TGTGCCAGCAGTTTAGCGCGGGCGGGAAGCTCCTACAATGAGCAGTTCTTC.

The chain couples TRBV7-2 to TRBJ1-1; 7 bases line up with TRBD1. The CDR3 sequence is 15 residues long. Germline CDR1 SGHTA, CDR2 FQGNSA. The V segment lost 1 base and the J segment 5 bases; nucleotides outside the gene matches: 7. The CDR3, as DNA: TGTGCCAGCAGCTTAGTGGGGAGGGGGCGTACTGAAGCTTTCTTT. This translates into CASSLVGRGRTEAFF. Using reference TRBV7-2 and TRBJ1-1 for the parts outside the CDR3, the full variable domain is GAGVSQSPSNKVTEKGKDVELRCDPISGHTALYWYRQSLGQGLEFLIYFQGNSAPDKSGLPSDRFSAERTGGSVSTLTIQRTQQEDSAVYLCASSLVGRGRTEAFFGQGTRLTVV.

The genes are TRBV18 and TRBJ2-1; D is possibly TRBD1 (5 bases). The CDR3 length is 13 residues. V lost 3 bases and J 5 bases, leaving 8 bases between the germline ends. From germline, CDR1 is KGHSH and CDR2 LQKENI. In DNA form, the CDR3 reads TGTGCCAGCTCACCGGACACGAACAATGAGCAGTTCTTC. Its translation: CASSPDTNNEQFF. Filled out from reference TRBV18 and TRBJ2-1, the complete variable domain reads NAGVMQNPRHLVRRRGQEARLRCSPMKGHSHVYWYRQLPEEGLKFMVYLQKENIIDESGMPKERFSAEFPKEGPSILRIQQVVRGDSAAYFCASSPDTNNEQFFGPGTRLTVL.

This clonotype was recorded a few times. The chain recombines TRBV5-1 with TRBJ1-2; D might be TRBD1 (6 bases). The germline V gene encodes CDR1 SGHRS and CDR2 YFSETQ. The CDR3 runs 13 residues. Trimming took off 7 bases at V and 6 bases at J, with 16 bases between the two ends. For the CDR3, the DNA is TGCGCCAGCTCCCTCCGGGACATCGATGGCTACACCTTC. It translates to CASSLRDIDGYTF.

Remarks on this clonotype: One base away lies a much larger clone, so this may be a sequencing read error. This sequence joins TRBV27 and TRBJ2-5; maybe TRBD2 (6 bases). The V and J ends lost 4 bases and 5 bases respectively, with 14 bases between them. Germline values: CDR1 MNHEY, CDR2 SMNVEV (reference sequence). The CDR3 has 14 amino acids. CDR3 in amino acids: CASSSSAWRETQYF. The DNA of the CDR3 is TGTGCCAGCAGTTCTAGCGCATGGAGGGAGACCCAGTACTTC.

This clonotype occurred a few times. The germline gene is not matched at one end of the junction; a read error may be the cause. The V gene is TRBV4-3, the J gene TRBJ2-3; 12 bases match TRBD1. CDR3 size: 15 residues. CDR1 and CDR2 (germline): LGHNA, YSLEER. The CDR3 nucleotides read TGCGTCAGCAGCCAGGGACAGGGGGCGACAGATACGCAGTATTTT. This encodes CVSSQGQGATDTQYF.

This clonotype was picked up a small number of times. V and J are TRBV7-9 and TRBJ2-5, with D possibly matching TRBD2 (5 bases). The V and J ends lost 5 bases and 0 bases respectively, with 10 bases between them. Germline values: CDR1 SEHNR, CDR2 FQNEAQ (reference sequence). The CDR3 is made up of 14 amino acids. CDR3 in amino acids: CASSEPGYQETQYF. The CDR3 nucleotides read TGTGCCAGCAGCGAGCCGGGATACCAAGAGACCCAGTACTTC.

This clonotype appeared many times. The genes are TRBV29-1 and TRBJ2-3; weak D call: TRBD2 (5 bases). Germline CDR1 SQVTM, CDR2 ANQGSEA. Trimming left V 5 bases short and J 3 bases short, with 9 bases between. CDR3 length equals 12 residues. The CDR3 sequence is CSVTRDTDTQYF. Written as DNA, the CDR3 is TGCAGCGTTACCCGGGATACAGATACGCAGTATTTT.

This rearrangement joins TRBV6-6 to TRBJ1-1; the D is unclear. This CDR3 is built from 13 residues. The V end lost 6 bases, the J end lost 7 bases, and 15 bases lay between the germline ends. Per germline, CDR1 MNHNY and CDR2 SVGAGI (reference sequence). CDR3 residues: CASSPRTADEAFF. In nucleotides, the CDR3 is TGTGCCAGCAGCCCGCGGACGGCGGATGAAGCTTTCTTT.

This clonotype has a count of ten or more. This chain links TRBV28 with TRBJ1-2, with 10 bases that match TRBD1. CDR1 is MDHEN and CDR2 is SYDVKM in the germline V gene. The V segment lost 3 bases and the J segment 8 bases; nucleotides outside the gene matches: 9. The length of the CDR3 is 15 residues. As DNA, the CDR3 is TGTGCCAGCAGTTTGAAGACAGGGGGCGCTTGGGGCTACACCTTC. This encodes CASSLKTGGAWGYTF.

The CDR3 region is CASSLTGSGYEQYF. The CDR3 DNA follows: TGTGCCAGCAGCTTAACAGGTTCGGGGTACGAGCAGTACTTC. V usage is TRBV7-8 and J usage is TRBJ2-7; D tentatively fits TRBD1 or TRBD2 (5 bases each). Germline V CDR1 and CDR2: SGHVS, FQNEAQ. The length of the CDR3 is 14 residues. V lost 2 bases to trimming and J lost 4 bases, with 12 bases between them. Based on the CDR3 plus reference TRBV7-8 and TRBJ2-7, the full variable domain is GAGVSQSPRYKVAKRGQDVALRCDPISGHVSLFWYQQALGQGPEFLTYFQNEAQLDKSGLPSDRFFAERPEGSVSTLKIQRTQQEDSAVYLCASSLTGSGYEQYFGPGTRLTVT.

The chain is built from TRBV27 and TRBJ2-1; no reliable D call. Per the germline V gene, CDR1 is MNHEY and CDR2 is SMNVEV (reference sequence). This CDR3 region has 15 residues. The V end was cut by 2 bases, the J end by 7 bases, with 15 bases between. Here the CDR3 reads CASSLGRLLGNEQFF. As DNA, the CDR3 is TGTGCCAGCAGTTTAGGACGTCTACTCGGGAATGAGCAGTTCTTC.

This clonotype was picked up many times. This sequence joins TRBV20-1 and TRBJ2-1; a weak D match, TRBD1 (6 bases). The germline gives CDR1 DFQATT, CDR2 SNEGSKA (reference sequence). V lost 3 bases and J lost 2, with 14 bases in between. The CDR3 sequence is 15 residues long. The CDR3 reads CSASVGRTAYNEQFF. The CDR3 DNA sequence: TGCAGTGCTAGCGTCGGCAGGACAGCCTACAATGAGCAGTTCTTC.

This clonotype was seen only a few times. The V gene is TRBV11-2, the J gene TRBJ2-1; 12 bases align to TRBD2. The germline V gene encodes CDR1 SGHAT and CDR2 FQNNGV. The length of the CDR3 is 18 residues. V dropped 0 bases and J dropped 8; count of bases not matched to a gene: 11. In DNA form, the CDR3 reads TGTGCCAGCAGCTTAGACGCCCTAGCGGGGGGGCCTTTGGATGAGCAGTTCTTC. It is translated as CASSLDALAGGPLDEQFF.

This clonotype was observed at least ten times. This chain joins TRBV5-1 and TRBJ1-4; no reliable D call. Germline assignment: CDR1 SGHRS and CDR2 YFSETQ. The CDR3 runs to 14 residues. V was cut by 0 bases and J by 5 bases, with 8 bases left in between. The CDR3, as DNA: TGCGCCAGCAGCTTGGGACTGAGAAATGAAAAACTGTTTTTT. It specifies CASSLGLRNEKLFF. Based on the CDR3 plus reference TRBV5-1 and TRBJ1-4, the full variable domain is KAGVTQTPRYLIKTRGQQVTLSCSPISGHRSVSWYQQTPGQGLQFLFEYFSETQRNKGNFPGRFSGRQFSNSRSEMNVSTLELGDSALYLCASSLGLRNEKLFFGSGTQLSVL.

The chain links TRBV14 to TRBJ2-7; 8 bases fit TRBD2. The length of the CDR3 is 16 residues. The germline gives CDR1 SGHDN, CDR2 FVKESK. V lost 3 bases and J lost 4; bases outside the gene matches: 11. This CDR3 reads CASSHQPGLEFYEQYF. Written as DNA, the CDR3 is TGTGCCAGCAGCCATCAACCGGGACTAGAGTTTTACGAGCAGTACTTC.

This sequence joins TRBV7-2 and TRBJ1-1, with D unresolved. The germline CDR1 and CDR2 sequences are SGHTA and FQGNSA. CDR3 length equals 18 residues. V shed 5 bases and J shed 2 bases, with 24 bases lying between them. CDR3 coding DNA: TGTGCCAGCAGCCCTGGAGCCCGGGCAGCGAAATTCAACACTGAAGCTTTCTTT. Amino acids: CASSPGARAAKFNTEAFF. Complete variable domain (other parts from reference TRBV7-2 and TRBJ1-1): GAGVSQSPSNKVTEKGKDVELRCDPISGHTALYWYRQSLGQGLEFLIYFQGNSAPDKSGLPSDRFSAERTGGSVSTLTIQRTQQEDSAVYLCASSPGARAAKFNTEAFFGQGTRLTVV.

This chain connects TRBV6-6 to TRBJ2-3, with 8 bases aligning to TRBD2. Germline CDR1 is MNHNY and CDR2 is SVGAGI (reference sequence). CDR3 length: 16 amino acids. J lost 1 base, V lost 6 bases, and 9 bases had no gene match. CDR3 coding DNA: TGTGCCAGCAGACCACTCGGGGGGGCCCGCACAGATACGCAGTATTTT. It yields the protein CASRPLGGARTDTQYF.

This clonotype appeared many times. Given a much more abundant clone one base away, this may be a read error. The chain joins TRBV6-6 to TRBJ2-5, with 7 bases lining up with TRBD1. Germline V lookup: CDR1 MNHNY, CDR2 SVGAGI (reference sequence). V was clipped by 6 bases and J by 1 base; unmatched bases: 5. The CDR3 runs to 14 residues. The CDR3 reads CASSRGQPQETQYF. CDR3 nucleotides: TGTGCCAGCAGCCGGGGACAGCCCCAAGAGACCCAGTACTTC.

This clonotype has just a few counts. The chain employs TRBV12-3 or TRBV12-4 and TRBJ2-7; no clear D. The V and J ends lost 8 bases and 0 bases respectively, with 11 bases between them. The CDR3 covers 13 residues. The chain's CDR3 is CASGGRTSYEQYF. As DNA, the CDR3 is TGTGCCAGCGGCGGACGGACCTCCTACGAGCAGTACTTC.